This T cell receptor beta chain was identified during a study of brain metastases from non-small cell lung cancer (dated by TCRdb to between 2018 and 2020). Notes on the research overall: The immune microenvironment of paired resected primary tumors and brain metastases from non-small-cell lung cancer patients was profiled.

The cohort comprised roughly 42 patients with surgically resected non-small-cell lung cancer who had both primary tumor and brain metastasis specimens. Trimming removed 7 bases from V and 10 bases from J; the gene matches leave 15 bases unexplained. From the cysteine through the phenylalanine, the CDR3 covers 15 amino acids. The kept DNA is CDR3 alone, 45 bases in frame from the first base. The germline V gene provides CDR1 MNHEY and CDR2 SVGAGI. A word on this clone: The antigen it recognizes is unknown. No much larger clone exists at a distance of one base, and base qualities are not known. Other nucleotide sequences from this sample produce the same CDR3.

The method behind the library was the immunoSEQ multiplex PCR assay. T-cell receptor beta chain repertoire sequencing was performed alongside a 770-gene immune expression panel. TCRdb retrieved this table from immuneACCESS and kept in-frame rearrangements only. Not all clones are present; in checked studies, unresolved V genes account for under half, and no reason is known for the remainder. Counted in this sample were 2,000 to 2,500 clones; around 82% of them appeared once. The ten most abundant clones make up about a sixth of the sample. The TCR sequence derives from a donor over 35 with non-small cell lung cancer. This chain joins TRBV6-5 to TRBJ1-5; 8 middle bases align to TRBD1. The sequenced material came from tumor-adjacent normal tissue. In nucleotide form, the sequence is TGTGCCAGCACCCGAGGACAGGGAATAGCGCAACCCCAGCATTTT. It encodes CASTRGQGIAQPQHF.